The present TCR beta chain was sequenced within a study of post-analysis software for immune sequencing data. Looking at the study overall: In terms of disease course, relapsing-remitting, secondary progressive and progressive-relapsing multiple sclerosis were included.

This clonotype was found many times. Its antigen is undetermined. Germline CDR1 and CDR2: DFQATT and SNEGSKA (reference sequence). The CDR3 runs 16 residues. J lost 5 bases, V lost 0 bases, and 5 bases had no gene match. Study-level findings and limits: The study found significantly lower normalized Chao1 diversity in multiple sclerosis patients than in controls.

TCR beta cDNA libraries had unique molecular identifiers. TCRdb called the PCR reads again in MiXCR, with one record for every CDR3 protein. Of around 150,000 distinct CDR3 sequences listed, roughly 34% are singletons. The source was blood, collected after autologous hematopoietic stem cell transplantation. The receptor was isolated from a girl between 5 and 17 years old with multiple sclerosis. The rearrangement uses TRBV20-1 and TRBJ2-1, with 12 nucleotides matching TRBD2. The CDR3 DNA reads TGCAGTGCTAGAGATGGTGGACTAGCGGGAAACAATGAGCAGTTCTTC. It codes for CSARDGGLAGNNEQFF.